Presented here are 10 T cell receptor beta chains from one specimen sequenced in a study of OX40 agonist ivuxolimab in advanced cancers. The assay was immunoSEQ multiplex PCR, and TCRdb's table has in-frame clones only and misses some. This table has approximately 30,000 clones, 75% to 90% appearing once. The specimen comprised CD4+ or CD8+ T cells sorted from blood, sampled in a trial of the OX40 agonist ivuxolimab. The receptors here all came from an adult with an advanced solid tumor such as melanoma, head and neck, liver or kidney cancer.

The CDR3 region has the DNA TGTGCCAGCAGCGCGGACTTCAGAGCTTTCTTT. Translated, it gives CASSADFRAFF. The V call is TRBV7-9, the J call TRBJ1-1; no definite D call. The CDR3 sequence is 11 residues long. Germline V gene data show CDR1 as SEHNR and CDR2 as FQNEAQ (reference sequence). Deletions cut 5 bases from V and 10 bases from J, with 11 bases between. Full variable domain (missing parts from reference TRBV7-9 and TRBJ1-1): DTGVSQNPRHKITKRGQNVTFRCDPISEHNRLYWYRQTLGQGPEFLTYFQNEAQLEKSRLLSDRFSAERPKGSFSTLEIQRTEQGDSAMYLCASSADFRAFFGQGTRLTVV.

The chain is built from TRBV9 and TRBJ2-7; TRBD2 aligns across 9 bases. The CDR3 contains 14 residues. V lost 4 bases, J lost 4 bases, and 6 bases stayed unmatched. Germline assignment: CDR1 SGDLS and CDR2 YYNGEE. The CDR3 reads CASSPSGTFYEQYF. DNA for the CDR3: TGTGCCAGCAGCCCTAGCGGGACTTTTTACGAGCAGTACTTC. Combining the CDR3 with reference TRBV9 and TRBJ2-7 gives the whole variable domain DSGVTQTPKHLITATGQRVTLRCSPRSGDLSVYWYQQSLDQGLQFLIQYYNGEERAKGNILERFSAQQFPDLHSELNLSSLELGDSALYFCASSPSGTFYEQYFGPGTRLTVT.

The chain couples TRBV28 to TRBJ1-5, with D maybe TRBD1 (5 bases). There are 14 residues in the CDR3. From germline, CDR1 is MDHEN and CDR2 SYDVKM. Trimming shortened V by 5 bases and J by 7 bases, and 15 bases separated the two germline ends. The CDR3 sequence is CASSLLQGSQPQHF. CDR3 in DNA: TGTGCCAGCAGTCTTCTCCAGGGCAGCCAGCCCCAGCATTTT.

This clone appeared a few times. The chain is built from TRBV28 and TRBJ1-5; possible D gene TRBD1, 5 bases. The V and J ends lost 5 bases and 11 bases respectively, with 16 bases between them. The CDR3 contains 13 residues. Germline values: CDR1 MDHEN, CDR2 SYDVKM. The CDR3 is CASSLPLGTAQHF. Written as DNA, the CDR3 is TGTGCCAGCAGTCTGCCATTAGGGACGGCCCAGCATTTT.

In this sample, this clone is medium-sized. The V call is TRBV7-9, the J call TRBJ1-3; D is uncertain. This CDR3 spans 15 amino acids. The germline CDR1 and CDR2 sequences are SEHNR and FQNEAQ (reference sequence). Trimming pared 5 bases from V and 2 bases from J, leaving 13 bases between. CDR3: CASSLSDVAGNTIYF. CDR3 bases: TGTGCCAGCAGCCTAAGTGATGTGGCTGGAAACACCATATATTTT.

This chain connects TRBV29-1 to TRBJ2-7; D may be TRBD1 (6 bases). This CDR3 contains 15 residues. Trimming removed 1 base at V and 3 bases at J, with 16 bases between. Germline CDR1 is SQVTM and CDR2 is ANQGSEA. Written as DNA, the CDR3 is TGCAGCGTTGAAGGGGAAGAGGGGGATCTCTACGAGCAGTACTTC. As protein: CSVEGEEGDLYEQYF.

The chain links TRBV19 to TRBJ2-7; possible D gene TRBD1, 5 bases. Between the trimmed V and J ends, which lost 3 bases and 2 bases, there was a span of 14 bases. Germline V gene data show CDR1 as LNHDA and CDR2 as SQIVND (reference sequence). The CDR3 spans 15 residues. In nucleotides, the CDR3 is TGTGCCAGTAGTATTACAGGCGAAACTACCTACGAGCAGTACTTC. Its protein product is CASSITGETTYEQYF.

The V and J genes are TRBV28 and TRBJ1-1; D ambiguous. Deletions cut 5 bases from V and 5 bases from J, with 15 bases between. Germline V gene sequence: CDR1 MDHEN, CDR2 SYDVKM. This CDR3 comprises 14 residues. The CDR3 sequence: CASSLPRERTEAFF. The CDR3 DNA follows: TGTGCCAGCAGTCTACCACGGGAGAGAACTGAAGCTTTCTTT.

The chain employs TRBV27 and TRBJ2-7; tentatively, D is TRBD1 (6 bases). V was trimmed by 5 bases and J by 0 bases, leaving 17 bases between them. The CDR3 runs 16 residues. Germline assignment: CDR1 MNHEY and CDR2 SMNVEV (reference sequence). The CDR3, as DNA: TGTGCCAGCAGTCCCTCAGACAGGATGACCTCCTACGAGCAGTACTTC. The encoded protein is CASSPSDRMTSYEQYF.

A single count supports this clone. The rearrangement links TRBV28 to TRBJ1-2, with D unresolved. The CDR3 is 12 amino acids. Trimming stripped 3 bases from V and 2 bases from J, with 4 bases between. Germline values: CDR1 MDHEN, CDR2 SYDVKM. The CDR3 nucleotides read TGTGCCAGCAGTTTCGGGAACTATGGCTACACCTTC. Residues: CASSFGNYGYTF.